Included here is one TCR beta chain sequence, with context. What it recognizes is unknown. The treatment denotes: roughly 10-day PBMC culture with coronavirus spike peptide pools or control peptides (ViraFEST assay). This entry belongs to a study of vaccination and CD4 T cells after COVID-19. About the study: Convalescent individuals numbered four females and six males, two being Hispanic. Each participant underwent a two-dose regimen of either the BNT162b2 or the mRNA-1273 vaccine.

The germline V gene has CDR1 SNHLY and CDR2 FYNNEI. This CDR3 is 14 amino acids long. Trimming stripped 6 bases from V and 0 bases from J, with 9 bases between. Study outcomes and limitations: The median number of SARS-CoV-2-reactive clonotypes increased from about 20 to 38, a change that did not reach significance.

CD4+ T cells that had been cultured provided DNA sequenced with the Oncomine TCR Beta short-read assay. MiXCR, run by TCRdb on the PCR reads, gives a single entry per CDR3 protein. Found here are some 23,000 distinct CDR3 sequences, around 42% of them singletons; the top ten hold 19%. The chain links TRBV2 to TRBJ1-5; a weak D match, TRBD1 (6 bases). The receptor's source is a human donor who received a COVID-19 vaccine. The sequenced sample was CD4+ T cells from blood, cultured in vitro, obtained before SARS-CoV-2 vaccination. The CDR3: CASRYRDSNQPQHF. The DNA for the CDR3 is TGTGCCAGCAGATACAGGGATAGCAATCAGCCCCAGCATTTT. The variable domain in full, with the rest retrieved from reference TRBV2 and TRBJ1-5, is EPEVTQTPSHQVTQMGQEVILRCVPISNHLYFYWYRQILGQKVEFLVSFYNNEISEKSEIFDDQFSVERPDGSNFTLKIRSTKLEDSAMYFCASRYRDSNQPQHFGDGTRLSIL.